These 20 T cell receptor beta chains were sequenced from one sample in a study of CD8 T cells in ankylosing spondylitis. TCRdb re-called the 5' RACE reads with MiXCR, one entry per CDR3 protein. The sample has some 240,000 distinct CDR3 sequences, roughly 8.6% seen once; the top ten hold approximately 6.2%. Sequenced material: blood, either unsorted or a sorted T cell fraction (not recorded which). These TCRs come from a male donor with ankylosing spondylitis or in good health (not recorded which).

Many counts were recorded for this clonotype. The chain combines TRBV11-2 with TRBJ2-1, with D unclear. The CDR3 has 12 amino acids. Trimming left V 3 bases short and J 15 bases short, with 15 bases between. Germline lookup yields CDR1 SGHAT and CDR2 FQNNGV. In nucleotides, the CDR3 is TGTGCCAGCAGCTTTGAAGTGGGCCCTCGGTTCTTC. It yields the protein CASSFEVGPRFF.

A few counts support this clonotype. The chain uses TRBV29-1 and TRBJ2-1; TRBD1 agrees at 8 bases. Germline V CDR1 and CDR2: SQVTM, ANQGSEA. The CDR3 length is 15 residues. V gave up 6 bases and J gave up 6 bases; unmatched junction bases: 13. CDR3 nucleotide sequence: TGCAGCGTGACCCTCCCGGGACAGGTTGTCAATGAGCAGTTCTTC. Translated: CSVTLPGQVVNEQFF.

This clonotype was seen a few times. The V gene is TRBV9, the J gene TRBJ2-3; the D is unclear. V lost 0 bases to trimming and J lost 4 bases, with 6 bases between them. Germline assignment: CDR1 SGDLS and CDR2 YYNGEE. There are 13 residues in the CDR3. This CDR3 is CASSVVWADTQYF. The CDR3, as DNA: TGTGCCAGCAGCGTAGTGTGGGCAGATACGCAGTATTTT.

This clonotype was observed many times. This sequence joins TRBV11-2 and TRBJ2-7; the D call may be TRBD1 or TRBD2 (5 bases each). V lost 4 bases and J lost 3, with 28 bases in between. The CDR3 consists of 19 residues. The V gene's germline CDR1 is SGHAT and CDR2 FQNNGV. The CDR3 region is CASSSRRGGGNLVYYEQYF. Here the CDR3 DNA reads TGTGCCAGCAGCTCTAGAAGGGGTGGAGGTAACCTGGTTTACTACGAGCAGTACTTC.

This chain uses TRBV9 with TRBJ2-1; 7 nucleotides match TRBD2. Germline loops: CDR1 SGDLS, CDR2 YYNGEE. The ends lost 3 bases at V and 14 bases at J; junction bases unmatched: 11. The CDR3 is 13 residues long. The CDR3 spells CASSAPNGREKFF. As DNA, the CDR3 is TGTGCCAGCAGCGCCCCGAATGGGCGGGAGAAGTTCTTC.

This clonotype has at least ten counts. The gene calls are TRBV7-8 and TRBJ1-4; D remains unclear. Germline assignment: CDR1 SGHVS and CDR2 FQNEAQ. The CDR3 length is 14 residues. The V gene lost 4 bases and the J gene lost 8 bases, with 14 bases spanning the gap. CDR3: CASSSGPQKEKLFF. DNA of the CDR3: TGTGCCAGCAGCTCCGGGCCTCAAAAGGAAAAACTGTTTTTT.

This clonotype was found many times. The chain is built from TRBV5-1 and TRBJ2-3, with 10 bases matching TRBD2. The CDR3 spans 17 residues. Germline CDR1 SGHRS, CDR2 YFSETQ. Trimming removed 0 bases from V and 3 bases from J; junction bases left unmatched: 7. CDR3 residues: CASSLGLGTSDTDTQYF. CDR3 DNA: TGCGCCAGCAGCTTGGGCCTCGGGACTAGCGATACAGATACGCAGTATTTT.

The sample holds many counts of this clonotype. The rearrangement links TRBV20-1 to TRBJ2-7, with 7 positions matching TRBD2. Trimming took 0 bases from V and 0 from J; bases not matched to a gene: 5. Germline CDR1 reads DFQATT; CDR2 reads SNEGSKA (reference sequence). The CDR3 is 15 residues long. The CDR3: CSARDGGGVSYEQYF. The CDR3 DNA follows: TGCAGTGCTAGAGATGGGGGAGGGGTCTCCTACGAGCAGTACTTC.

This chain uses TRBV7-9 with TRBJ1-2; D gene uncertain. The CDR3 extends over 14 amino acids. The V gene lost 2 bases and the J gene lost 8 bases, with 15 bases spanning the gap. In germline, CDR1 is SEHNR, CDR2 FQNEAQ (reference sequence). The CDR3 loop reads CASSLTAGVEGYTF. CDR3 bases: TGTGCCAGCAGCTTAACTGCAGGCGTGGAGGGCTACACCTTC.

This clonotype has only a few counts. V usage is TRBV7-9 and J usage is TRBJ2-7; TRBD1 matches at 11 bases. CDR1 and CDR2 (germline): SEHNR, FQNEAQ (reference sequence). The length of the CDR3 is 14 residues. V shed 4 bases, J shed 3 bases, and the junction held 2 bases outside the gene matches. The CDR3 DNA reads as TGTGCCAGCAGCTGGGACAGGGGGGTCTACGAGCAGTACTTC. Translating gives CASSWDRGVYEQYF.

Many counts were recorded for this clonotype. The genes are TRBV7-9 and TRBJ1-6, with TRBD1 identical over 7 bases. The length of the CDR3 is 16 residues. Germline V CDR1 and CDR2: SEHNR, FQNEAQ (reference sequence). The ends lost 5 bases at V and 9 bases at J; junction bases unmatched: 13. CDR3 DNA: TGTGCCAGCAGCCTTGGCCGACAGGGTTGGAGTTCACCCCTCCACTTT. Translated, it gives CASSLGRQGWSSPLHF.

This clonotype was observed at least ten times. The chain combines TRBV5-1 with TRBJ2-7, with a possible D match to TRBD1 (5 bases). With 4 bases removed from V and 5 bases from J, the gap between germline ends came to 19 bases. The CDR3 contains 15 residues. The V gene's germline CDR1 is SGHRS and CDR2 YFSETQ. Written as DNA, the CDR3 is TGCGCCAGCAGCATTTTACAGGCAGGGATCGACGAGCAGTACTTC. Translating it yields CASSILQAGIDEQYF.

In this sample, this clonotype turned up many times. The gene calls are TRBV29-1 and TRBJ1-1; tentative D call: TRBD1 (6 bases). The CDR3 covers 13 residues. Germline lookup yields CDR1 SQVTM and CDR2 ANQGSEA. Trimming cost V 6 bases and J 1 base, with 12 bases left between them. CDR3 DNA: TGCAGCGTCCTTATACAGGGGAACACTGAAGCTTTCTTT. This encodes CSVLIQGNTEAFF.

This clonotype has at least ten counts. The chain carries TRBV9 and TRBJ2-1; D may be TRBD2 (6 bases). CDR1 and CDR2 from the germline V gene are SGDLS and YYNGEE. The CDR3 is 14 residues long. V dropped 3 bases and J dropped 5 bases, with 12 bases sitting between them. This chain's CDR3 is CASSEAGRDNEQFF. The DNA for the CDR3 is TGTGCCAGCAGCGAGGCGGGGAGAGACAATGAGCAGTTCTTC.

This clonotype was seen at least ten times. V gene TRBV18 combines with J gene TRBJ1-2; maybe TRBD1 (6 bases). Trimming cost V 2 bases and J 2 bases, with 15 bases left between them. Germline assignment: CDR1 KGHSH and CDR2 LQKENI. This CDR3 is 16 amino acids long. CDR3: CASSPGGPEDNYGYTF. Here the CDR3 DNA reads TGTGCCAGCTCACCAGGGGGCCCGGAGGACAACTATGGCTACACCTTC. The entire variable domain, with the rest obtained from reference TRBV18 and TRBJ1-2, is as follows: NAGVMQNPRHLVRRRGQEARLRCSPMKGHSHVYWYRQLPEEGLKFMVYLQKENIIDESGMPKERFSAEFPKEGPSILRIQQVVRGDSAAYFCASSPGGPEDNYGYTFGSGTRLTVV.

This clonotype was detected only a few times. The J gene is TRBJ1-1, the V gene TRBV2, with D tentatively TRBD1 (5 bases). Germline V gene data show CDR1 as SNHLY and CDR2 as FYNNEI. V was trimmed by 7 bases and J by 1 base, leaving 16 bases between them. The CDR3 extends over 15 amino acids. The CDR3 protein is CASKIEAGRNTEAFF. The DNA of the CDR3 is TGTGCCAGCAAGATCGAGGCAGGGAGGAACACTGAAGCTTTCTTT.

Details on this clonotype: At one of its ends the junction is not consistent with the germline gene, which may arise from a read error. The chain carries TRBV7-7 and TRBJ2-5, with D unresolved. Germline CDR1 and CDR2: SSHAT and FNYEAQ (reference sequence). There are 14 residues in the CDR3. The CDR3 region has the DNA TGTGCTAGCAGCTTAAACTGGCGTAAAGAGACCCAGTACTTC. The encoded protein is CASSLNWRKETQYF.

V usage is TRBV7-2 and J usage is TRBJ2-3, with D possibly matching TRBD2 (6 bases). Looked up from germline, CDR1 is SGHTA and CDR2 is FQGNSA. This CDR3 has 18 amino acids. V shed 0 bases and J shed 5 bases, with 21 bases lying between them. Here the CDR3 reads CASSLARGGQVRGDTQYF. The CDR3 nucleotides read TGTGCCAGCAGCTTAGCTCGCGGAGGGCAGGTTAGAGGAGATACGCAGTATTTT.

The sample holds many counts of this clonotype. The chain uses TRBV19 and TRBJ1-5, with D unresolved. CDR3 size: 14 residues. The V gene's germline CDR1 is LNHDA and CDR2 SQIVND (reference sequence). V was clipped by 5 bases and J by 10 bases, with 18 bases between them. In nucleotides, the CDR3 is TGTGCCAGTAGTCCCGGCAGTGGCTTGGGACCCCAGCATTTT. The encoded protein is CASSPGSGLGPQHF.

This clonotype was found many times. The CDR3 DNA follows: TGCAGTGCAACACGCGGCGGGGGCAATCAGCCCCAGCATTTT. This encodes CSATRGGGNQPQHF. The chain uses TRBV20-1 and TRBJ1-5; D is ambiguous. The germline CDR1 and CDR2 sequences are DFQATT and SNEGSKA (reference sequence). The V end was cut by 6 bases, the J end by 2 bases, with 14 bases between. The CDR3 has 14 residues.